These 16 T cell receptor beta chains originate from one sample sequenced in a study of beta chain features in type 1 diabetes listed by TCRdb under 2018. On the study overall, not on this receptor specifically: In all four CD4+ subsets, TCRB CDR3 length was moderately but significantly shorter in type 1 diabetes patients.

The method was the immunoSEQ multiplex PCR assay. The entire amount of isolated RNA was reverse transcribed using the High Capacity cDNA Reverse Transcription Kit, so the sequenced TCRB transcripts were expressed ones. TCRdb took over this immuneACCESS table, retaining in-frame rearrangements with V and J assigned. Such tables are incomplete; in checked studies, under half of the missing clones stem from an unresolved V gene, and the remainder is unexplained. The sample profile shows around 150,000 clones; 7% to 9.5% of them were found once. The ten largest clones capture around 0.64% of the sample. Their antigen targets remain unknown. The sample was central memory CD4+ T cells from blood. The source of these receptors is a woman aged 25 to 45 with type 1 diabetes.

The gene calls are TRBV4-1 and TRBJ2-3; no firm D call. The CDR3 contains 18 residues. Germline CDR1 is MGHRA and CDR2 is YSYEKL. V lost 4 bases to trimming and J lost 4 bases, with 24 bases between them. DNA for the CDR3: TGCGCCAGCAGCCCAAGGAGCCAGCTCGGAGAACGGGCAGATACGCAGTATTTT. Amino acids: CASSPRSQLGERADTQYF.

This clone appeared a few times. The chain has TRBV2 and TRBJ2-3; D is undetermined. CDR3 length: 12 residues. Germline-derived CDR1 and CDR2 are SNHLY and FYNNEI. V was trimmed by 2 bases and J by 4 bases, leaving 4 bases between them. The CDR3 DNA sequence: TGTGCCAGCAGTGAATTATCAGATACGCAGTATTTT. It specifies CASSELSDTQYF.

This clone was seen more than once but under ten times. The rearrangement uses TRBV6-5 and TRBJ2-3; the D gene is possibly TRBD2 (6 bases). Germline V gene lookup returns CDR1 MNHEY and CDR2 SVGAGI. This CDR3 spans 13 amino acids. Trimming pared 5 bases from V and 4 bases from J, leaving 10 bases between. The CDR3 is CASSRPGADTQYF. The CDR3 bases are TGTGCCAGCAGTCGACCGGGAGCAGATACGCAGTATTTT.

This sequence joins TRBV7-9 and TRBJ1-1; TRBD1 aligns across 9 bases. The germline V gene has CDR1 SEHNR and CDR2 FQNEAQ (reference sequence). V was pared by 5 bases and J by 1 base, with 14 bases of the junction left unmatched. The CDR3 totals 18 residues. The CDR3 sequence: CASSILLHRGRGNTEAFF. The CDR3 coding sequence is TGTGCCAGCAGCATACTACTTCACAGGGGGCGCGGGAACACTGAAGCTTTCTTT. The full variable domain, its missing parts supplied by reference TRBV7-9 and TRBJ1-1, is DTGVSQNPRHKITKRGQNVTFRCDPISEHNRLYWYRQTLGQGPEFLTYFQNEAQLEKSRLLSDRFSAERPKGSFSTLEIQRTEQGDSAMYLCASSILLHRGRGNTEAFFGQGTRLTVV.

This clone appeared a few times. The J gene is TRBJ1-4, the V gene TRBV30; D might be TRBD1 (6 bases). CDR1 and CDR2 from the germline V gene are GTSNPN and SVGIG (reference sequence). The length of the CDR3 is 12 residues. V lost 7 bases and J lost 2, with 8 bases in between. CDR3 sequence reads: CASDSTNEKLFF. The CDR3 nucleotides are TGTGCCTCGGACAGTACTAATGAAAAACTGTTTTTT. Looking up the rest from reference TRBV30 and TRBJ1-4 gives the full variable domain: SQTIHQWPATLVQPVGSPLSLECTVEGTSNPNLYWYRQAAGRGLQLLFYSVGIGQISSEVPQNLSASRPQDRQFILSSKKLLLSDSGFYLCASDSTNEKLFFGSGTQLSVL.

The V gene is TRBV6-1, the J gene TRBJ2-7; D gene ambiguous. Germline assignment: CDR1 MNHNS and CDR2 SASEGT. The CDR3 sequence is 12 residues long. Trimming took 1 base from V and 9 from J, leaving 10 bases between them. This CDR3 is CASSEGAPGQYF. CDR3 DNA sequence: TGTGCCAGCAGTGAAGGAGCCCCGGGGCAGTACTTC.

The rearrangement links TRBV4-1 to TRBJ1-4; D perhaps matches TRBD1 (6 bases). The CDR3 spans 14 residues. Trimming removed 8 bases at V and 5 bases at J, with 15 bases between. Per the germline V gene, CDR1 is MGHRA and CDR2 is YSYEKL. CDR3 loop: CASGSEGGNEKLFF. The CDR3 DNA reads TGCGCCAGCGGGAGCGAAGGGGGAAATGAAAAACTGTTTTTT.

This clone was detected a few times. The chain is built from TRBV6-6 and TRBJ2-7; D might be TRBD2 (7 bases). V was cut by 5 bases and J by 3 bases, with 11 bases left in between. Germline V lookup: CDR1 MNHNY, CDR2 SVGAGI (reference sequence). This CDR3 is built from 13 residues. The CDR3 spells CASSREDSYEQYF. The CDR3 nucleotides are TGTGCCAGCAGTCGGGAGGACAGCTACGAGCAGTACTTC.

This clone has only a few counts. This chain links TRBV5-4 with TRBJ2-2; 10 nucleotides align to TRBD2. Germline loops: CDR1 SGHNT, CDR2 YYREEE (reference sequence). CDR3 length: 15 amino acids. V lost 1 base to trimming and J lost 7 bases; unmatched junction nucleotides: 4. CDR3 region: CASSLTSGNIGELFF. CDR3 bases: TGTGCCAGCAGCTTGACTAGCGGGAATATCGGGGAGCTGTTTTTT.

This clone showed up just a few times. This sequence joins TRBV5-4 and TRBJ2-2; D perhaps matches TRBD1 (5 bases). Between the trimmed V and J ends, which lost 5 bases and 0 bases, there was a span of 11 bases. Germline CDR1 and CDR2: SGHNT and YYREEE (reference sequence). The CDR3 has 15 amino acids. CDR3 nucleotide sequence: TGTGCCAGCAGACGCCTAGGGGCGAACACCGGGGAGCTGTTTTTT. As protein: CASRRLGANTGELFF.

This chain links TRBV7-2 with TRBJ2-2; D remains ambiguous. Per the germline V gene, CDR1 is SGHTA and CDR2 is FQGNSA. The CDR3 runs 12 residues. The germline V and J ends were trimmed by 2 bases and 7 bases, with 5 bases remaining between them. CDR3: CASSLPSGELFF. The CDR3, as DNA: TGTGCCAGCAGCTTACCCAGCGGGGAGCTGTTTTTT.

In DNA, the CDR3 is TGTGCCAGCAGCCCACCTCTAGCTAGCGGGAGGTATGAGCAGTTCTTC. It encodes CASSPPLASGRYEQFF. The J gene is TRBJ2-1, the V gene TRBV11-2; TRBD2 matches 11 bases. The length of the CDR3 is 16 residues. Germline values: CDR1 SGHAT, CDR2 FQNNGV. V shed 5 bases and J 8 bases; nucleotides not matched to a gene: 11. Using reference TRBV11-2 and TRBJ2-1 for the parts outside the CDR3, the full variable domain is EAGVAQSPRYKIIEKRQSVAFWCNPISGHATLYWYQQILGQGPKLLIQFQNNGVVDDSQLPKDRFSAERLKGVDSTLKIQPAKLEDSAVYLCASSPPLASGRYEQFFGPGTRLTVL.

This clone has just a few counts. The chain uses TRBV5-1 and TRBJ2-2, with 9 bases fitting TRBD1. Per germline, CDR1 SGHRS and CDR2 YFSETQ. The CDR3 totals 15 residues. V lost 4 bases and J lost 4; bases outside the gene matches: 5. The CDR3 here is CASSEQGAVTGELFF. The CDR3 nucleotides are TGCGCCAGCAGCGAACAGGGGGCTGTCACCGGGGAGCTGTTTTTT.

The rearrangement links TRBV5-1 to TRBJ2-5; 7 nucleotides line up with TRBD1. Trimming removed 3 bases from V and 3 bases from J; junction bases left unmatched: 2. CDR1 SGHRS and CDR2 YFSETQ come from the germline V gene. The CDR3 length is 13 residues. The CDR3 loop is CASSSQGEETQYF. DNA for the CDR3: TGCGCCAGCAGCTCTCAGGGGGAAGAGACCCAGTACTTC.

This clone was counted only a few times. This chain connects TRBV7-9 to TRBJ2-3, with D hard to call. Germline CDR1 is SEHNR and CDR2 is FQNEAQ (reference sequence). V lost 5 bases and J 5 bases, leaving 8 bases between the germline ends. The CDR3 is 12 amino acids. The chain's CDR3 is CASSLDRDTQYF. The CDR3, as DNA: TGTGCCAGCAGCCTAGATCGAGATACGCAGTATTTT.

This clone showed up just a few times. V and J are TRBV30 and TRBJ2-2, with 15 bases lining up with TRBD2. The CDR3 loop spans 17 amino acids. V shed 4 bases, J shed 4 bases, and the junction held 7 bases outside the gene matches. Germline V gene sequence: CDR1 GTSNPN, CDR2 SVGIG (reference sequence). CDR3 in DNA: TGTGCCTGGACCGGGACTAGCGGGAGGATGGGCACCGGGGAGCTGTTTTTT. Its protein is CAWTGTSGRMGTGELFF.